This entry describes one TCR beta chain. The antigen remains undetermined. The data stem from a study of monozygotic twins with inflammatory bowel disease. Study-wide results and limits: Relative to healthy twins, IBD patients had fewer clonotypes in common with others, a gap that was especially apparent with disease activity.

The CDR3 is made up of 13 amino acids. The germline gives CDR1 SGHTA, CDR2 FQGNSA. TCRdb reprocessed the 5' RACE reads; each CDR3 protein has one entry and no DNA is given. This table lists about 330,000 distinct CDR3 sequences. The sequenced sample was blood. This sequence was found in a human donor with ulcerative colitis or Crohn's disease, or a healthy co-twin of an affected twin (not recorded which). The chain joins TRBV7-2 to TRBJ2-4; TCRdb selects TRBD1, and the lack of DNA leaves this call unchecked. CDR3 amino acids: CASSFRGADIQYF.